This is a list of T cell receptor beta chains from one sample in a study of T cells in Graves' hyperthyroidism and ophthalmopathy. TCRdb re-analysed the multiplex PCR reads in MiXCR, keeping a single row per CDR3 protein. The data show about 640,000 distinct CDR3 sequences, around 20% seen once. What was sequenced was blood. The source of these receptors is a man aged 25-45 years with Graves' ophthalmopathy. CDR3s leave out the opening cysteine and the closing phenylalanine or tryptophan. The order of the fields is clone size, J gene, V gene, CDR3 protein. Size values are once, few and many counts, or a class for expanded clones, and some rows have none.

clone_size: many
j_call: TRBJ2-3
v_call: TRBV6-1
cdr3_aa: ASSEGLGLAGGADTQY

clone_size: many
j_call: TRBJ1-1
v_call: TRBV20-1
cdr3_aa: SAPGQANEAF

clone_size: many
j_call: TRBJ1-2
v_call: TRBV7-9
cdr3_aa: ASGSRKSNYGYT

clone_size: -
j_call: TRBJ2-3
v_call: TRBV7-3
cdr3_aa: ASSSTGGITDTQY

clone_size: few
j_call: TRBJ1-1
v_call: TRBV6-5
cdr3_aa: ASSYVENTEAF

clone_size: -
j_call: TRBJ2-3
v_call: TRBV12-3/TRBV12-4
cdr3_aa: ASSLRTSGNTDTQY

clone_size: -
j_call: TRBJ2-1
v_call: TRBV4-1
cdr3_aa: ASSQDIQRYNEQF

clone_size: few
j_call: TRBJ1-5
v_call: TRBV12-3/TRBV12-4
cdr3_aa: ASSWDRAPNQPQH

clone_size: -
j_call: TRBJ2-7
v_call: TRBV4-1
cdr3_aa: ASSQDLAATYEQY

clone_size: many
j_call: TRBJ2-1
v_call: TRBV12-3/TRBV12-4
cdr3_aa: ASSLSLWNGPNEQF

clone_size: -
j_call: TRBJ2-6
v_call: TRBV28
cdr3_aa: ASSGTGVSGANVLT

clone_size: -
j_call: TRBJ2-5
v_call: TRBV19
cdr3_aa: ASIQGQY

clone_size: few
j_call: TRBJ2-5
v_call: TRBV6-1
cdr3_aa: ASSYTGGLQETQY

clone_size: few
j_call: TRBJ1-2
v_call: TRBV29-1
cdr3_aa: SVEARNYGYT

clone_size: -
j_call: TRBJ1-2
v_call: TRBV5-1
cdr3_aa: ASGPGQGAMDGYT

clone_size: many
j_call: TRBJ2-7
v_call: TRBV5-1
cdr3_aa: ASSPGDYEQY

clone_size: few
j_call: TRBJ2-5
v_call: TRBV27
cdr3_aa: ASSLSKDRYQETQY

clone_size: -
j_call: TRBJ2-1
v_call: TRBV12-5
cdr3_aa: ASSFGEDEQF

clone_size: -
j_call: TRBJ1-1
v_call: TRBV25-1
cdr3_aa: ASSRRGVTEAF

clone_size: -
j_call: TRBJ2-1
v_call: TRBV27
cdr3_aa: ASSLRVGASGRGGGYNEQF

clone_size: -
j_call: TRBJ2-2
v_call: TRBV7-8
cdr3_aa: ASSLGRRGTGELF

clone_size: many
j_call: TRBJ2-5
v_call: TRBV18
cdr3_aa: ASSPRSQETQY

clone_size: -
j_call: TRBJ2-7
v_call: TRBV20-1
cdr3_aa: SAVGVTSYEQY

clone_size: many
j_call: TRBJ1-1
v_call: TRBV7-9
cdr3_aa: ASRGLTNTEAF

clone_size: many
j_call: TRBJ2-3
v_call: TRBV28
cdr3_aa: ASSPGITDTQY

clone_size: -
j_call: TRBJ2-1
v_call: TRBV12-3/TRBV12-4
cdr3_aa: ASSRGEVSEQF

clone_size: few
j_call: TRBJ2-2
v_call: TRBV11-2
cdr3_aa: ASSQDPAGTNTGELF

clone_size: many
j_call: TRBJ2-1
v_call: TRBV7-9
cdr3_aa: ASSFSAGGGNEQF

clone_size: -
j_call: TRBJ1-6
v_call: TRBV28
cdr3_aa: ASSPYLLGSPLH

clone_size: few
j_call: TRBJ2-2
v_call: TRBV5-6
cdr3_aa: ASSLQGPINTGELF

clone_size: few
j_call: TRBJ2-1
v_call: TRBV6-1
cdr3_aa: ATRRSGGLDNEQF

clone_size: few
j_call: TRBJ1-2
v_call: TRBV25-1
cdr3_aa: ASSEGTIAYGYT

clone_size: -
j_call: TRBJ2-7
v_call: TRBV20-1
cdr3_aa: SARRERSFSYEQY

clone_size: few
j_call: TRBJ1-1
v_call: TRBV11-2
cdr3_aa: ASTRYPGLSNTEAF

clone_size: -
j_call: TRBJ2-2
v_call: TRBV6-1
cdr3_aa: ASSATGGTGELF

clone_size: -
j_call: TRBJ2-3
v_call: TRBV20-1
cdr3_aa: SARGGTSPDTQY

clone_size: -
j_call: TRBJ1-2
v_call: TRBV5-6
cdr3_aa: ASSIRTGGDYGYT

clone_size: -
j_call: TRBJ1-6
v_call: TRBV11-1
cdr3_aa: ASSSTTLH

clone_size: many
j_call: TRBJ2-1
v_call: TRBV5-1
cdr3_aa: ASRPGLAEKDEQF

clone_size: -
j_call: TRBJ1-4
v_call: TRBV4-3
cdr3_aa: ASSQAGRGTGAVRGEKLF

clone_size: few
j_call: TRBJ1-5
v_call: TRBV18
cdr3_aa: ASSPALSRPQH

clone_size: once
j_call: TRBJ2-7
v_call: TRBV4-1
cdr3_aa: ASSQGTGPYEQY

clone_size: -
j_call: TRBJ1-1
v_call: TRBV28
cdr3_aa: AGVRQGAMNTEAF

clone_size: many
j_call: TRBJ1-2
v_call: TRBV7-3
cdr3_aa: ASSPGQGGGYT

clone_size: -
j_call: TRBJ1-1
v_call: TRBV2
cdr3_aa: ASSAPENTEAF

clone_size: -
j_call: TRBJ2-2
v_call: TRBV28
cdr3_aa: ASSHRRGIDTGELF

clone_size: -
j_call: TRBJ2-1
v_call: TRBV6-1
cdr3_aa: ASRTGAYNERF

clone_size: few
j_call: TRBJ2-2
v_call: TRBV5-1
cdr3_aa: ASSFGQTFGELF

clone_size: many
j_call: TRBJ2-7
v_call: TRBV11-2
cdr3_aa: ASSGTTHYEQY

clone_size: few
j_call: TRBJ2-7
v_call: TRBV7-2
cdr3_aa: ASSQDRSGMIYEQY

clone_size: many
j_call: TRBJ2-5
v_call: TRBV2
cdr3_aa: ASSDLGTVQETQY

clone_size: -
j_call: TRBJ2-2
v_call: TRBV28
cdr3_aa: ASSSLKGTVNTGELF

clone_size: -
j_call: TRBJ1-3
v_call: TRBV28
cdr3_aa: ASSPPLGISGNTIY

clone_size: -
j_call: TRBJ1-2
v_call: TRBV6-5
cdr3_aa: ASSYIRGQGQGYT

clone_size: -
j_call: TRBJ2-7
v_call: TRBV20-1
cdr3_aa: SALRRSYEQY